Sequencing of this T cell receptor (beta chain) was carried out in a study of shared clonotypes between healthy human individuals. In regard to this clone: The antigen is unknown.

The table came from immunoSEQ multiplex PCR; TCRdb's copy has only in-frame clones and leaves some out. This sample has about 2.4 million clones; 93% occur once, and the top ten carry approximately 0.37%. Germline loops: CDR1 LNHDA, CDR2 SQIVND (reference sequence). The V end lost 0 bases, the J end lost 6 bases, and 21 bases lay between the germline ends. The CDR3 has 18 amino acids. A CD45RA-negative memory subset and a CD45RA+ naive subset were separated from the CD4+ cells. Study outcomes and limitations: Clonotypes shared by all four donors outscored non-shared clonotypes in generation probability. Naive CD4 clonotype sharing across a handful of donors was approximately 5%.

Sequencing was performed on naive CD4+ T cells from PBMCs. The subset: CD45RA+ positively selected. The V gene is TRBV19, the J gene TRBJ2-1; the D gene is possibly TRBD2 (6 bases). The receptor comes from a man aged 18-30 years in good health. Some clones in this sample may be carry-over from other donors' samples. CDR3 residues: CASSIDRVSGEGGNEQFF. CDR3 coding DNA: TGTGCCAGTAGTATAGATCGGGTTTCGGGGGAAGGTGGCAATGAGCAGTTCTTC.